The next 8 T cell receptor beta chains were all read from a single sample in a study of OX40 agonist ivuxolimab in advanced cancers. Assay: immunoSEQ multiplex PCR; the TCRdb copy retains only in-frame clones and omits some. Counted here are around 41,000 clones, roughly 91% occurring once; the ten biggest clones make up roughly 0.51%. The sequenced sample was CD4+ or CD8+ T cells sorted from blood, obtained in a trial of the OX40 agonist ivuxolimab. These receptors came from an adult with an advanced solid tumor such as melanoma, head and neck, liver or kidney cancer.

J is TRBJ1-1 and V is TRBV18; a possible D gene is TRBD1 (5 bases). Deletions cut 1 base from V and 0 bases from J, with 12 bases between. The length of the CDR3 is 16 residues. Germline V gene lookup returns CDR1 KGHSH and CDR2 LQKENI. CDR3: CASSPRGGLMNTEAFF. Written as DNA, the CDR3 is TGTGCCAGCTCACCACGTGGGGGACTAATGAACACTGAAGCTTTCTTT.

In its sample, this clone was seen a few times. This sequence joins TRBV5-4 and TRBJ1-4, with 7 nucleotides matching TRBD1. The ends lost 4 bases at V and 0 bases at J; junction bases unmatched: 9. CDR1 is SGHNT and CDR2 is YYREEE in the germline V gene (reference sequence). The CDR3 runs to 17 residues. The chain's CDR3 is CASSPNTGTATNEKLFF. The CDR3 DNA reads as TGTGCCAGCAGCCCAAATACGGGGACAGCAACTAATGAAAAACTGTTTTTT. Supplemented by reference TRBV5-4 and TRBJ1-4, the full variable domain reads ETGVTQSPTHLIKTRGQQVTLRCSSQSGHNTVSWYQQALGQGPQFIFQYYREEENGRGNFPPRFSGLQFPNYSSELNVNALELDDSALYLCASSPNTGTATNEKLFFGSGTQLSVL.

In nucleotides, the CDR3 is TGTGCCAGCGGGCCAGGAAAAAAGGGCCCCTCGGTACATATGAACACTGAAGCTTTCTTT. Amino acids: CASGPGKKGPSVHMNTEAFF. The chain couples TRBV21-1 to TRBJ1-1. TRBV21-1 is a pseudogene segment. CDR3 length equals 20 residues.

V gene TRBV19 combines with J gene TRBJ1-3; D gene unclear. Per germline, CDR1 LNHDA and CDR2 SQIVND (reference sequence). The V end was cut by 5 bases, the J end by 0 bases, with 14 bases between. This CDR3 has 16 amino acids. The CDR3 is CASSSHGRASGNTIYF. The CDR3 bases are TGTGCCAGTAGTTCCCACGGACGGGCCTCTGGAAACACCATATATTTT.

The chain combines TRBV11-3 with TRBJ2-2, with no clear D. V lost 8 bases and J lost 8, with 12 bases in between. Germline CDR1 SGHNT, CDR2 YENEEA. This CDR3 has 12 residues. The CDR3 nucleotides are TGTGCCAGCTCCCGGGCCCTAGGGGAGCTGTTTTTT. Translated, it gives CASSRALGELFF.

CDR3 loop: CASSQDGTDGNEKLFF. CDR3 nucleotides: TGCGCCAGCAGCCAAGATGGTACGGATGGTAATGAAAAACTGTTTTTT. The chain carries TRBV4-1 and TRBJ1-4; D unclear. This CDR3 has 16 residues. V was clipped by 0 bases and J by 4 bases, with 12 bases between them. The germline V gene has CDR1 MGHRA and CDR2 YSYEKL.

The chain has TRBV15 and TRBJ2-3; tentatively, D is TRBD2 (5 bases). V lost 1 base, J lost 0 bases, and 8 bases lay in between. CDR3 length equals 15 residues. Germline V gene sequence: CDR1 LNHNV, CDR2 YYDKDF (reference sequence). CDR3 residues: CATSRAGSSTDTQYF. CDR3 nucleotides: TGTGCCACCAGCAGAGCGGGGTCCAGCACAGATACGCAGTATTTT.

The V gene is TRBV9, the J gene TRBJ2-6; D gene uncertain. From germline, CDR1 is SGDLS and CDR2 YYNGEE. The ends were cut back, 7 bases at V and 0 bases at J, with 5 bases in the middle. The CDR3 contains 13 residues. CDR3 sequence reads: CASGRSGANVLTF. CDR3 nucleotides: TGTGCCAGCGGTCGCTCTGGGGCCAACGTCCTGACTTTC.